Listed here is a single T cell receptor (beta chain). What it recognizes is unknown. At the DNA level, this CDR3 is encoded by other sequences in the same sample as well. The data were taken from a study of cytomegalovirus exposure and HLA in healthy donors. Study conclusions and caveats: The authors enumerated 150 to 200 TCR beta chains as linked to cytomegalovirus. The authors later found most CMV-associated TCR beta chains appeared HLA-restricted.

V shed 0 bases and J shed 3 bases, with 9 bases lying between them. Germline loops: CDR1 MRHNA, CDR2 SNTAGT. This CDR3 is 15 amino acids long. Primers included in the PCR were 60 Vbeta and 13 Jbeta primers. The repertoire was sequenced with immunoSEQ multiplex PCR; TCRdb's copy has only in-frame clones and lacks some. This sample yields 89,000 or so clones, of which roughly four fifths are seen a single time; approximately 5.6% belongs to the top ten. The sequenced sample consisted of PBMCs. This clonotype was obtained from a woman under 30 in good health and CMV-seropositive. The J gene is TRBJ2-1, the V gene TRBV6-4; weak D call: TRBD2 (6 bases). In DNA form, the CDR3 reads TGTGCCAGCAGTGACTCGTCGGGAGACTACAATGAGCAGTTCTTC. The encoded protein is CASSDSSGDYNEQFF.